Listed below are T cell receptor beta chains from one sample, sequenced in a study of beta chain features in type 1 diabetes. The data were produced by immunoSEQ multiplex PCR, yet TCRdb's version contains in-frame clones alone and is incomplete. The data contain some 900,000 clones, 17% of them singletons. Sequencing input: naive CD4+ T cells from blood. The origin of the receptors is a woman aged 18-35 years in good health. The conserved cysteine and the conserved F or W are not part of the CDR3 here. The D gene is left open where the match is weak.

v_gene	j_gene	len	d_gene	CDR3aa
TRBV11-2	TRBJ2-7	13	TRBD2	ASSWGLAENYEQY
TRBV9	TRBJ2-2	10	.	ASSVNTGELF
TRBV5-5	TRBJ2-5	11	.	ASSWGTMETQY
TRBV5-1	TRBJ2-1	13	TRBD2	ASSLGLAVYNEQF
TRBV5-4	TRBJ2-2	17	TRBD1	ASSGDRFEKGPNTGELF
TRBV28	TRBJ1-2	14	TRBD1	ASSLLWTGGAYGYT
TRBV5-4	TRBJ2-2	13	.	ASSVQGIQTGELF
TRBV4-2	TRBJ1-5	13	.	ASSPLEGGNQPQH
TRBV6-4	TRBJ1-1	14	.	ASSDPKQGRNTEAF
TRBV19	TRBJ1-5	14	.	ASSIVAGRGDQPQH
TRBV25-1	TRBJ2-3	11	.	ASKKAQADTQY
TRBV28	TRBJ1-4	11	.	ASSLRTNEKLF
TRBV7-8	TRBJ2-7	13	TRBD1	ASSLETGVTYEQY
TRBV15	TRBJ2-3	12	.	ATSRDSATDTQY
TRBV7-2	TRBJ2-7	11	.	ASSLAGAGEQY
TRBV4-2	TRBJ1-1	12	.	ASSQEGTPNEAF
TRBV2	TRBJ1-4	12	.	ASSDGPRSEKLF
TRBV7-3	TRBJ2-1	14	TRBD2	ASSSHSGNSYNEQF
TRBV7-9	TRBJ2-5	9	.	ASSLMGAQY
TRBV11-2	TRBJ2-5	12	.	ASSSRQVRGTQY
TRBV18	TRBJ2-3	13	.	ASTALTGFTDTQY
TRBV18	TRBJ2-3	13	TRBD2	ASSPSGSMADTQY
TRBV28	TRBJ2-3	11	TRBD1	ASRGQGTDTQY
TRBV7-2	TRBJ2-2	14	.	ASSFFGVTNTGELF
TRBV5-4	TRBJ1-2	11	.	ASSLAQFYGYT
TRBV19	TRBJ2-3	13	TRBD1	ASSAPGQGRDTQY
TRBV7-2	TRBJ2-1	13	.	ASSYTSSSYNEQF
TRBV7-9	TRBJ2-5	12	TRBD1	ASSRDRVGETQY
TRBV2	TRBJ2-5	12	TRBD2	ASIGSGRGETQY
TRBV29-1	.	12	TRBD1	SVADRAYGYEQY
TRBV27	TRBJ2-5	12	.	ASMGWGAQETQY
TRBV5-5	TRBJ1-5	12	.	ASSLTGSDQPQH
TRBV4-3	TRBJ2-2	12	.	ASSPEGVTGELF
TRBV7-9	TRBJ2-3	16	TRBD2	ASSPPGVVAGGTDTQY
TRBV28	TRBJ1-2	11	.	ASLMGTNYGYT
TRBV4-3	TRBJ2-4	18	TRBD2	ASSPGGGGLAGLAKNIQY
TRBV10-3	TRBJ2-1	13	TRBD2	AISELAGLYNEQF
TRBV6-1	TRBJ2-7	13	.	ASWALDRSSYEQY
TRBV5-1	TRBJ1-2	10	.	ASSPDGYGYT
TRBV7-6	TRBJ2-3	14	TRBD2	ASSSTSGTLFDTQY
TRBV9	TRBJ2-1	11	TRBD1	ASSVNRGGEQF
TRBV11-2	TRBJ2-7	12	TRBD1	ASSWGQTSYEQY
TRBV4-2	TRBJ2-2	14	.	ASSQSIDWNTGELF
TRBV28	TRBJ2-7	11	TRBD2	ATGSGTRYEQY
TRBV7-6	TRBJ2-7	13	TRBD2	ASSPRTSVSYEQY
TRBV6-6	TRBJ2-2	13	TRBD2	ASSYSGDTPGELF
TRBV10-3	TRBJ2-1	13	TRBD2	AISPLAGAINEQF
TRBV12-2	TRBJ2-2	17	.	ASRFFRRGRVSNTGELF
TRBV6-6	TRBJ2-5	11	.	ASSPRDSETQY
TRBV7-9	TRBJ2-1	16	.	ASSLGLRQQGSYNEQF
TRBV7-8	TRBJ2-5	11	.	ASSNPSSETQY
TRBV28	TRBJ2-7	13	TRBD1	ASSLETGSSYEQY
TRBV7-2	TRBJ2-1	12	.	ASSLNPDLDEQF
TRBV4-2	TRBJ2-7	13	TRBD2	ASSRGEGPEYEQY
TRBV5-1	TRBJ2-1	13	TRBD2	ASKLASGKYNEQF
TRBV7-9	TRBJ2-1	15	.	ASSPGGARSWDNEQF
TRBV7-9	TRBJ1-4	12	.	ASSFSPNNEKLF
TRBV14	TRBJ2-1	18	TRBD2	ASSQVGLAGGQSSYNEQF
TRBV18	TRBJ2-5	11	.	ASSPPGEETQY